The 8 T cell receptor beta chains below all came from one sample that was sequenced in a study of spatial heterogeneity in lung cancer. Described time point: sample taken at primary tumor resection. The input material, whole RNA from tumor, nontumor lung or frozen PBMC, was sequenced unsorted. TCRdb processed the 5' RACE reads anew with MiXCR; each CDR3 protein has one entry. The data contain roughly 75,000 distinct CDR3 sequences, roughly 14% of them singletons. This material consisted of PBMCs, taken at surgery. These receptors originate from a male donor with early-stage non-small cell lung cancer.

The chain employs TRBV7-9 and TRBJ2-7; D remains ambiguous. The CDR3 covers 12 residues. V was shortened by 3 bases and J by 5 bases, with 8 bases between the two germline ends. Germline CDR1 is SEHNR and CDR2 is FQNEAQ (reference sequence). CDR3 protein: CASSFGRDEQYF. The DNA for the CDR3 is TGTGCCAGCAGCTTCGGCCGAGACGAGCAGTACTTC.

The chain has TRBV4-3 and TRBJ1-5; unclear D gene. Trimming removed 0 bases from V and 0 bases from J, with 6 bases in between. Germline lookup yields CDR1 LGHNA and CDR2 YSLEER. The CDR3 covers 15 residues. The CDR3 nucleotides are TGCGCCAGCAGCCAAGATTGGGTTAGCAATCAGCCCCAGCATTTT. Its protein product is CASSQDWVSNQPQHF.

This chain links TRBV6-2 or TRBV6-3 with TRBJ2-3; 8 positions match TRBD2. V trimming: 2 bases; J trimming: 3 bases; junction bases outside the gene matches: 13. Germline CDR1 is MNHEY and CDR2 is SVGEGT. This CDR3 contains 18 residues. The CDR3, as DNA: TGTGCCAGCAGTTACCCTCCGGGCGGGAGGTTGTATACAGATACGCAGTATTTT. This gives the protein CASSYPPGGRLYTDTQYF.

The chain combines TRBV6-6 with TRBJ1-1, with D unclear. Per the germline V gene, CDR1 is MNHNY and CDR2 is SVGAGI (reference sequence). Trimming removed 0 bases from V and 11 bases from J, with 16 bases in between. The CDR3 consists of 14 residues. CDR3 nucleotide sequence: TGTGCCAGCAGTTACTCCTCGTGGCGCATCCCCGCTTTCTTT. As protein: CASSYSSWRIPAFF.

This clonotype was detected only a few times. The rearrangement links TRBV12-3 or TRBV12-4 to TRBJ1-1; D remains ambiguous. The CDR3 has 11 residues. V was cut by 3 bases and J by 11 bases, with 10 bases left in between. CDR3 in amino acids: CASSLAGEAFF. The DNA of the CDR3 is TGTGCCAGCAGTTTGGCCGGGGAGGCTTTCTTT.

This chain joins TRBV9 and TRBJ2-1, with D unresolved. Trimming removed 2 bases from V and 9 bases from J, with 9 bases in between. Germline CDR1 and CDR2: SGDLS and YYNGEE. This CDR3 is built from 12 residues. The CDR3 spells CASSVLVGEQFF. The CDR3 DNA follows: TGTGCCAGCAGCGTTTTGGTTGGTGAGCAGTTCTTC.

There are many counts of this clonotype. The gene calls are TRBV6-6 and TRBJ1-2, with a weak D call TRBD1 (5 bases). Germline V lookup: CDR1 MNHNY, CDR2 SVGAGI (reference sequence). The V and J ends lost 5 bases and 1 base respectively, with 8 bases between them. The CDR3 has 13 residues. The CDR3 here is CASSPDSNYGYTF. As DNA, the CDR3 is TGTGCCAGCAGTCCCGACAGTAACTATGGCTACACCTTC.

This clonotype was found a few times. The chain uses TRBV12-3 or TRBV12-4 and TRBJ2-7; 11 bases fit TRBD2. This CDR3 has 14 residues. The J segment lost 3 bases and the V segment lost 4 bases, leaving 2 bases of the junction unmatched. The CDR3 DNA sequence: TGTGCCAGCAGTTGGGGGACTAGCGGCTACGAGCAGTACTTC. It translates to CASSWGTSGYEQYF.